This is a list of T cell receptor beta chains from one sample in a study of blood T cells in healthy people across ages. A single record per CDR3 protein comes from TCRdb applying MiXCR to the 5' RACE reads. This table holds approximately 320,000 distinct CDR3 sequences, 27% found once. Sequences were obtained from blood. These receptor sequences come from a woman in her seventies in good health. The CDR3 runs from the conserved cysteine through the conserved F or W. A D gene is named only where the DNA matches it firmly. For some rows the clone size is stated as once, few or many, or as a class when expanded; others skip it.

D,size,V,J,CDR3,DNA
TRBD2,few,TRBV5-1,TRBJ2-7,CASGNSGISDEQYF,TGCGCCAGCGGGAATAGCGGGATTAGCGACGAGCAGTACTTC
NA,few,TRBV20-1,TRBJ2-2,CSAETGTNTGELFF,TGCAGTGCTGAAACCGGGACGAACACCGGGGAGCTGTTTTTT
NA,many,TRBV25-1,TRBJ2-5,CASKDHSKETQYF,TGTGCCAGCAAGGACCATTCCAAAGAGACCCAGTACTTC
TRBD1,once,TRBV5-1,TRBJ2-7,CASSEMGTGGYEQYF,TGCGCCAGCAGTGAGATGGGTACAGGGGGCTACGAGCAGTACTTC
TRBD2,few,TRBV11-2,TRBJ2-2,CASSQLAGDTGELFF,TGTGCCAGCAGCCAGCTAGCGGGAGACACCGGGGAGCTGTTTTTT
NA,NA,TRBV28,TRBJ1-4,CASTTSGEGLFF,TGTGCCAGCACCACCTCGGGGGAAGGACTGTTTTTT
NA,few,TRBV7-2,TRBJ2-7,CASSLGARYEQYF,TGTGCCAGCAGCTTAGGGGCGCGCTACGAGCAGTACTTC
TRBD1,NA,TRBV5-6,TRBJ2-7,CASATWGQGGSEQYF,TGTGCCAGCGCAACGTGGGGACAGGGGGGGTCTGAGCAGTACTTC
NA,NA,TRBV29-1,TRBJ2-2,CIVHGNTGELFF,TGCATCGTCCACGGGAACACCGGGGAGCTGTTTTTT
NA,many,TRBV7-9,TRBJ2-1,CASSLWGERNEQFF,TGTGCCAGCAGCCTCTGGGGGGAGCGGAATGAGCAGTTCTTC
TRBD2,NA,TRBV6-2/TRBV6-3,TRBJ2-7,CASSSAGGLVDEQYF,TGTGCCAGCAGTTCAGCGGGAGGTCTTGTGGACGAGCAGTACTTC
TRBD2,NA,TRBV3-1,TRBJ2-7,CASSLLTSGAYEQYF,TGTGCCAGCAGCCTTCTTACTAGCGGGGCCTACGAGCAGTACTTC
NA,many,TRBV5-4,TRBJ2-5,CASSPGGTQYF,TGTGCCAGCAGCCCCGGGGGGACCCAGTACTTC
TRBD2,once,TRBV19,TRBJ2-3,CASSRTSGIGNTQYF,TGTGCCAGTAGCCGGACTAGCGGGATTGGAAATACGCAGTATTTT
NA,few,TRBV9,TRBJ2-3,CASSVESGHDTDTQYF,TGTGCCAGCAGCGTAGAGTCCGGACACGACACAGATACGCAGTATTTT
NA,once,TRBV9,TRBJ2-7,CASSGQYSGEQYF,TGTGCCAGCAGCGGACAGTACTCGGGAGAGCAGTACTTC
NA,few,TRBV7-8,TRBJ2-5,CASSNRILQETQYF,TGTGCCAGCAGCAATCGAATACTCCAAGAGACCCAGTACTTC
NA,few,TRBV7-2,TRBJ2-3,CASSLESGRNTQYF,TGTGCCAGCAGCTTAGAGTCGGGGAGAAATACGCAGTATTTT